This paragraph covers one T cell receptor beta chain sequence. The data were obtained in a study of control samples from healthy donors and cancer patients. This CDR3 is 13 amino acids long. Trimming pared 7 bases from V and 0 bases from J, leaving 7 bases between. Germline CDR1 reads LNHDA; CDR2 reads SQIVND (reference sequence). TCRdb's copy holds only in-frame clones and misses some; the assay was immunoSEQ multiplex PCR. The sample records 75,000 to 95,000 clones, around 84% being singletons. Sequenced material: PBMCs. The V call is TRBV19, the J call TRBJ2-4; possibly TRBD1 or TRBD2 for D (5 bases each). The receptor's source is a man aged 65 to 79 with lung cancer. As DNA, the CDR3 is TGTGCCAGTACTGGGACAGCCAAAAACATTCAGTACTTC. It codes for CASTGTAKNIQYF.